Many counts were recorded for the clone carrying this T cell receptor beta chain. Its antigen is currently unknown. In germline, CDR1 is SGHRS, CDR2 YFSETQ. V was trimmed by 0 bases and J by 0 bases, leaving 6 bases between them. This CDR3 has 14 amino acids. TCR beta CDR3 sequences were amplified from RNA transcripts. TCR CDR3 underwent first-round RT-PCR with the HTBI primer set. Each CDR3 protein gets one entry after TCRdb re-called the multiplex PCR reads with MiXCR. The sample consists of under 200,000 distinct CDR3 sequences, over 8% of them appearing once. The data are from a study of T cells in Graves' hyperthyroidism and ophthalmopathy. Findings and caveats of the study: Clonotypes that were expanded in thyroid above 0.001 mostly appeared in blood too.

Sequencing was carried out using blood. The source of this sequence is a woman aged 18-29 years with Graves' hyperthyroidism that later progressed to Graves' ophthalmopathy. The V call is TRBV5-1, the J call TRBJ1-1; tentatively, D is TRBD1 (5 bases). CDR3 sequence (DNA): TGCGCCAGCAGCTTGGAGGGGTTGAACACTGAAGCTTTCTTT. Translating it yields CASSLEGLNTEAFF.